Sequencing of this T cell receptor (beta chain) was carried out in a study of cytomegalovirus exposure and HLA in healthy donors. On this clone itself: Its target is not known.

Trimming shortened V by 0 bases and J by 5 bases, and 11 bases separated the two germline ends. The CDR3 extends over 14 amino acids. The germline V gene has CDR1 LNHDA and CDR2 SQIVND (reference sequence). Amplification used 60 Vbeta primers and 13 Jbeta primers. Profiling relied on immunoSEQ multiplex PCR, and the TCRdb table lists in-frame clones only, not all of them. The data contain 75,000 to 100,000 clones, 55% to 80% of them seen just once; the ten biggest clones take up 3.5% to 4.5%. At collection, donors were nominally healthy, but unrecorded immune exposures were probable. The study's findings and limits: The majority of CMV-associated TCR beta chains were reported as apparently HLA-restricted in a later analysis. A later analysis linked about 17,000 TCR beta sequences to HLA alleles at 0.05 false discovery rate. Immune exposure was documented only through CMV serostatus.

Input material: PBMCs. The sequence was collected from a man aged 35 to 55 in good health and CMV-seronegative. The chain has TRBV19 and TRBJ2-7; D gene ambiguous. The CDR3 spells CASSIDYGSNEQYF. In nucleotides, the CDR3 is TGTGCCAGTAGTATAGATTACGGTTCGAACGAGCAGTACTTC.